A selection of T cell receptor beta chains follows, all from one sample in a study of T-cell reconstitution after alpha-beta-depleted transplantation in children. TCRdb independently ran MiXCR on the PCR reads; one entry per CDR3 protein. The sample lists 180,000 or so distinct CDR3 sequences; 6.3% were seen once. Specimen: PBMCs, collected before TCRalphabeta/CD19-depleted stem cell transplant. These receptors all come from a girl under three years old with combined immunodeficiency, due to receive a stem cell transplant. Each CDR3 is given with its conserved first and last residue. A D gene is named only where the DNA matches it firmly. A clone size is listed for some rows: how often the clone was seen (once, few, many), or a class if it is expanded.

d_gene: NA; abundance: many; v_gene: TRBV10-3; j_gene: TRBJ2-7; CDR3aa: CAISPSVQGAIYEQYF; CDR3nt: TGTGCCATCAGTCCTTCAGTACAGGGAGCCATCTACGAGCAGTACTTC
d_gene: TRBD1; abundance: few; v_gene: TRBV29-1; j_gene: TRBJ2-7; CDR3aa: CSVEGLGTGPYEQYF; CDR3nt: TGCAGCGTTGAAGGGTTAGGGACAGGGCCCTACGAGCAGTACTTC
d_gene: NA; abundance: many; v_gene: TRBV14; j_gene: TRBJ2-3; CDR3aa: CASSQGTSTDTQYF; CDR3nt: TGTGCCAGCAGCCAAGGGACTTCTACAGATACGCAGTATTTT
d_gene: TRBD1; abundance: many; v_gene: TRBV12-3/TRBV12-4; j_gene: TRBJ2-2; CDR3aa: CASKGTGGNTGELFF; CDR3nt: TGTGCCAGCAAGGGGACAGGGGGGAACACCGGGGAGCTGTTTTTT
d_gene: NA; abundance: many; v_gene: TRBV15; j_gene: TRBJ2-2; CDR3aa: CATSRNPGAGNTGELFF; CDR3nt: TGTGCCACCAGCAGAAACCCTGGGGCGGGTAACACCGGGGAGCTGTTTTTT
d_gene: NA; abundance: many; v_gene: TRBV29-1; j_gene: TRBJ2-1; CDR3aa: CSSLWDYNEQFF; CDR3nt: TGCAGCTCCCTCTGGGATTACAATGAGCAGTTCTTC
d_gene: TRBD2; abundance: many; v_gene: TRBV27; j_gene: TRBJ2-3; CDR3aa: CASSRMPAGVTDTQYF; CDR3nt: TGTGCCAGCAGTCGGATGCCGGCGGGAGTAACAGATACGCAGTATTTT
d_gene: TRBD2; abundance: NA; v_gene: TRBV4-2; j_gene: TRBJ2-5; CDR3aa: CASSQGLAAETQYF; CDR3nt: TGTGCCAGCAGCCAAGGACTAGCTGCGGAGACCCAGTACTTC
d_gene: NA; abundance: many; v_gene: TRBV7-2; j_gene: TRBJ2-7; CDR3aa: CASSFREGTYEQYF; CDR3nt: TGTGCCAGCAGCTTCAGGGAAGGCACCTACGAGCAGTACTTC
d_gene: NA; abundance: many; v_gene: TRBV29-1; j_gene: TRBJ1-1; CDR3aa: CSPLRGSEAFF; CDR3nt: TGCAGCCCGTTGCGGGGAAGTGAAGCTTTCTTT
d_gene: NA; abundance: many; v_gene: TRBV28; j_gene: TRBJ2-1; CDR3aa: CASSLRSGYPDNEQFF; CDR3nt: TGTGCCAGCAGTTTACGGTCAGGTTACCCAGACAATGAGCAGTTCTTC
d_gene: TRBD2; abundance: NA; v_gene: TRBV4-3; j_gene: TRBJ2-3; CDR3aa: CASSQDRAGGWTQYF; CDR3nt: TGCGCCAGCAGCCAAGATAGAGCGGGAGGGTGGACGCAGTATTTT
d_gene: NA; abundance: many; v_gene: TRBV5-1; j_gene: TRBJ2-7; CDR3aa: CASSLDGYSYEQYF; CDR3nt: TGCGCCAGCAGCTTAGACGGATACTCCTACGAGCAGTACTTC
d_gene: NA; abundance: many; v_gene: TRBV29-1; j_gene: TRBJ2-2; CDR3aa: CSVVGASTGELFF; CDR3nt: TGCAGCGTTGTAGGAGCGTCTACCGGGGAGCTGTTTTTT
d_gene: NA; abundance: many; v_gene: TRBV7-9; j_gene: TRBJ1-1; CDR3aa: CASSLASPTEAFF; CDR3nt: TGTGCCAGCAGCTTAGCCAGCCCCACTGAAGCTTTCTTT
d_gene: NA; abundance: NA; v_gene: TRBV12-3/TRBV12-4; j_gene: TRBJ1-4; CDR3aa: CASSLYSEKLFF; CDR3nt: TGTGCCAGCAGTTTATACAGTGAAAAACTGTTTTTT
d_gene: TRBD2; abundance: many; v_gene: TRBV29-1; j_gene: TRBJ2-7; CDR3aa: CSVEGPGLAGIYEQYF; CDR3nt: TGCAGCGTTGAAGGCCCGGGACTAGCGGGAATCTACGAGCAGTACTTC
d_gene: TRBD2; abundance: many; v_gene: TRBV4-2; j_gene: TRBJ2-7; CDR3aa: CASSQVPGTSGSEQYF; CDR3nt: TGTGCCAGCAGCCAAGTCCCCGGGACTAGCGGGAGCGAGCAGTACTTC
d_gene: TRBD2; abundance: many; v_gene: TRBV3-1; j_gene: TRBJ2-4; CDR3aa: CASSHRHPSGGAKNIQYF; CDR3nt: TGTGCCAGCAGCCACCGACACCCTAGCGGGGGGGCCAAAAACATTCAGTACTTC
d_gene: NA; abundance: many; v_gene: TRBV28; j_gene: TRBJ1-6; CDR3aa: CASSLFGEINSPLHF; CDR3nt: TGTGCCAGCAGTTTATTTGGAGAAATTAATTCACCCCTCCACTTT
d_gene: TRBD1; abundance: many; v_gene: TRBV5-6; j_gene: TRBJ2-2; CDR3aa: CASSLLMTGSYTGELFF; CDR3nt: TGTGCCAGCAGCTTGTTGATGACAGGGAGTTACACCGGGGAGCTGTTTTTT
d_gene: TRBD2; abundance: many; v_gene: TRBV6-5; j_gene: TRBJ2-5; CDR3aa: CASSSSGISEETQYF; CDR3nt: TGTGCCAGCAGTTCTAGCGGGATTTCTGAAGAGACCCAGTACTTC
d_gene: NA; abundance: few; v_gene: TRBV7-9; j_gene: TRBJ1-1; CDR3aa: CASSARDVGLTEAFF; CDR3nt: TGTGCCAGCAGCGCCAGGGACGTCGGGCTTACTGAAGCTTTCTTT
d_gene: TRBD2; abundance: many; v_gene: TRBV12-3/TRBV12-4; j_gene: TRBJ2-1; CDR3aa: CASRSLAGDYNEQFF; CDR3nt: TGTGCCAGCAGGTCTCTAGCGGGGGACTACAATGAGCAGTTCTTC
d_gene: NA; abundance: many; v_gene: TRBV28; j_gene: TRBJ2-3; CDR3aa: CASSLNPFGGTQYF; CDR3nt: TGTGCCAGCAGTTTAAATCCTTTCGGGGGTACGCAGTATTTT
d_gene: TRBD2; abundance: NA; v_gene: TRBV19; j_gene: TRBJ2-1; CDR3aa: CASSILRGGSYNEQFF; CDR3nt: TGTGCCAGTAGTATTTTGCGGGGGGGTTCCTACAATGAGCAGTTCTTC
d_gene: NA; abundance: many; v_gene: TRBV14; j_gene: TRBJ2-5; CDR3aa: CASSQRRIQETQYF; CDR3nt: TGTGCCAGCAGCCAACGGCGGATACAAGAGACCCAGTACTTC
d_gene: TRBD1; abundance: many; v_gene: TRBV7-9; j_gene: TRBJ1-3; CDR3aa: CASSLGQLSGNTIYF; CDR3nt: TGTGCCAGCAGCCTGGGACAGCTCTCTGGAAACACCATATATTTT
d_gene: TRBD1; abundance: NA; v_gene: TRBV7-2; j_gene: TRBJ1-5; CDR3aa: CASSRPGQGDQPQHF; CDR3nt: TGTGCCAGCAGCCGCCCGGGACAGGGGGATCAGCCCCAGCATTTT
d_gene: NA; abundance: many; v_gene: TRBV4-3; j_gene: TRBJ2-7; CDR3aa: CASSLGFARVWEQYF; CDR3nt: TGCGCCAGCAGCTTGGGGTTTGCGAGGGTGTGGGAGCAGTACTTC
d_gene: NA; abundance: many; v_gene: TRBV2; j_gene: TRBJ2-3; CDR3aa: CASGGRQSTDTQYF; CDR3nt: TGTGCCAGCGGAGGACGACAGTCCACAGATACGCAGTATTTT
d_gene: NA; abundance: NA; v_gene: TRBV5-1; j_gene: TRBJ1-3; CDR3aa: CASADGNTIYF; CDR3nt: TGCGCCAGCGCGGATGGAAACACCATATATTTT
d_gene: NA; abundance: many; v_gene: TRBV7-7; j_gene: TRBJ2-3; CDR3aa: CASSPTRTDTQYF; CDR3nt: TGTGCTAGCAGCCCGACTCGGACAGATACGCAGTATTTT
d_gene: NA; abundance: few; v_gene: TRBV19; j_gene: TRBJ2-5; CDR3aa: CASSVSEGGQETQYF; CDR3nt: TGTGCCAGTAGCGTATCCGAGGGGGGCCAAGAGACCCAGTACTTC
d_gene: TRBD2; abundance: few; v_gene: TRBV28; j_gene: TRBJ2-7; CDR3aa: CASSLGREGHLEQYF; CDR3nt: TGTGCCAGCAGTTTAGGACGGGAGGGCCATCTCGAGCAGTACTTC
d_gene: NA; abundance: many; v_gene: TRBV7-2; j_gene: TRBJ2-7; CDR3aa: CASRGGIRGPYYEQYF; CDR3nt: TGTGCCAGCCGGGGAGGAATTCGGGGGCCCTACTACGAGCAGTACTTC
d_gene: TRBD2; abundance: few; v_gene: TRBV28; j_gene: TRBJ2-3; CDR3aa: CASSPGTSGVGTDTQYF; CDR3nt: TGTGCCAGCAGTCCCGGGACTAGCGGAGTGGGCACAGATACGCAGTATTTT
d_gene: TRBD1; abundance: many; v_gene: TRBV9; j_gene: TRBJ2-5; CDR3aa: CASSVSGGSGETQYF; CDR3nt: TGTGCCAGCAGCGTCTCAGGGGGATCGGGAGAGACCCAGTACTTC
d_gene: TRBD2; abundance: many; v_gene: TRBV28; j_gene: TRBJ2-1; CDR3aa: CASSFLLAGGYNEQFF; CDR3nt: TGTGCCAGCAGTTTCCTTCTAGCGGGAGGTTACAATGAGCAGTTCTTC